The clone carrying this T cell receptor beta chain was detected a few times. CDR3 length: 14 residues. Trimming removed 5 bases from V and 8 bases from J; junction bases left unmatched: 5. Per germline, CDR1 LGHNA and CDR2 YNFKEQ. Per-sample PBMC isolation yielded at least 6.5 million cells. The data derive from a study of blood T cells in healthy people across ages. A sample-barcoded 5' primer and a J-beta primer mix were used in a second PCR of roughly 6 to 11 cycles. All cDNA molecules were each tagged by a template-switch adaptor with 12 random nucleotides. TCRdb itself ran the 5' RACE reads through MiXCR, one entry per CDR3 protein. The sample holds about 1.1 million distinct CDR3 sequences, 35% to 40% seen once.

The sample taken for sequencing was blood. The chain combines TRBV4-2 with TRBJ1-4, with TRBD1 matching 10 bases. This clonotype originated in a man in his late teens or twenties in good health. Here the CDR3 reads CASSADRGQEKLFF. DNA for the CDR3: TGTGCCAGCAGCGCAGACAGGGGGCAGGAAAAACTGTTTTTT.